A selection of T cell receptor beta chains follows, all from one sample in a study of tumor-infiltrating lymphocytes in primary liver carcinoma. One entry per CDR3 protein results from TCRdb running MiXCR on the multiplex PCR reads. In the table there are about 35,000 distinct CDR3 sequences, roughly 69% of which are singletons. The sequenced sample was liver tumor tissue from sampling region 4. These receptors were obtained from a man aged 35 to 55 with primary liver carcinoma and hepatitis B virus infection. Each CDR3 is given with its conserved first and last residue. The D gene is left open where the match is weak. The size entry is marked missing in some rows and otherwise reads once, few, many or a size class.

abundance	v_gene	j_gene	d_gene	CDR3aa	CDR3nt
-	TRBV5-8	TRBJ2-5	-	CAGLWHNQETQYF	TGTGCCGGTTTATGGCATAACCAAGAGACCCAGTACTTC
-	TRBV7-9	TRBJ1-2	TRBD1	CASRWDRVLHRYTF	TGTGCCAGCAGATGGGACAGGGTGTTACATCGCTACACCTTC
-	TRBV11-1	TRBJ2-7	-	CANSLTGSGEYEQHF	TGTGCCAATAGCTTAACGGGATCGGGAGAATACGAGCAGCACTTC
-	TRBV30	TRBJ1-2	TRBD1	CAWTWDRYSYTF	TGTGCCTGGACCTGGGACAGGTACAGCTACACCTTC
-	TRBV5-1	TRBJ1-1	-	CANRPDMNSEAFF	TGCGCCAACAGACCTGACATGAACTCTGAAGCTTTCTTT
-	TRBV5-4	TRBJ2-1	-	CASSLATSGRLYSEQLF	TGTGCCAGCAGCCTCGCGACTAGTGGGAGGCTCTACAGTGAGCAGCTCTTC
-	TRBV5-5	TRBJ1-2	-	CTSKAEERYNYGCTF	-
-	TRBV4-3	TRBJ1-1	-	CASSHLDQNTETSF	TGCGCCAGCAGTCACCTCGACCAGAACACTGAAACTTCCTTT
-	TRBV28	TRBJ2-3	-	CTSSFLDSITDTQYF	TGTACCAGTAGTTTCTTGGATAGCATCACAGATACGCAGTATTTT
once	TRBV5-1	TRBJ2-7	-	CASSLYWVGYEQYF	TGCGCCAGCAGCTTGTATTGGGTGGGGTACGAGCAATACTTC
-	TRBV29-1	TRBJ1-5	-	CSVTEEQIGQPQHF	TGCAGCGTCACCGAAGAACAAATCGGTCAGCCCCAACATTTT
-	TRBV6-5	TRBJ2-1	TRBD1	CVSSGQGRNEQFF	TGTGTCAGCAGCGGACAGGGCCGTAATGAGCAGTTCTTC
-	TRBV5-6	TRBJ2-1	TRBD2	CVSSSSGSGRDNEQFF	TGTGTCAGCAGCTCTTCTGGGAGCGGGAGGGACAATGAGCAGTTCTTC
-	TRBV5-1	TRBJ2-7	TRBD1	CARSAGQGAVSYEQYF	TGCGCCAGGAGCGCGGGACAGGGGGCGGTCTCCTACGAGCAGTACTTC
medium-sized	TRBV6-1	TRBJ1-3	-	CASSVRGGQTGNTIYF	TGTGCCAGCAGTGTGAGAGGAGGACAGACTGGAAACACCATATATTTT
many	TRBV25-1	TRBJ1-3	-	CASSAGHEGNTIYF	TGTGCCAGCAGCGCGGGACATGAGGGAAACACCATATATTTT
medium-sized	TRBV12-3/TRBV12-4	TRBJ2-5	-	CASSLVQGETQYF	TGTGCCAGCAGTTTGGTGCAGGGGGAGACCCAGTACTTC
medium-sized	TRBV5-6	TRBJ2-2	TRBD2	CASSLGLAGTGELFF	TGTGCCAGCAGCTTGGGACTAGCGGGCACCGGGGAGCTGTTTTTT
-	TRBV11-1	TRBJ1-1	-	CASSFGQTFGAEAFF	TGTGCCAGCAGCTTCGGACAGACCTTTGGGGCTGAAGCATTCTTT
-	TRBV6-5	TRBJ2-7	TRBD1	CASAEWGTVHEQYF	TGTGCCAGCGCTGAATGGGGGACAGTCCACGAGCAGTACTTC
-	TRBV6-5	TRBJ2-2	-	CASCYQDTGELFF	TGCGCCAGCTGTTACCAGGACACCGGGGAGCTGTTTTTT
-	TRBV11-3	TRBJ2-1	-	CASNLNAKEQLF	TGTGCCAGCAACTTAAATGCCAAAGAGCAGCTCTTC
few	TRBV6-1	TRBJ2-1	TRBD2	CASSEEAGGYNEQSF	TGTGCGAGCAGTGAAGAGGCGGGAGGATACAATGAGCAGTCCTTC
-	TRBV28	TRBJ2-5	-	CASSGGHFRQTQYF	TGTGCCAGCAGTGGGGGCCACTTCAGGCAGACCCAGTACTTC
-	TRBV7-8	TRBJ2-7	-	CTSSLSYEQYF	TGCACCAGTAGCTTATCCTACGAGCAGTACTTC
medium-sized	TRBV28	TRBJ1-5	TRBD1	CASRSTGASQPQHF	TGTGCCAGCAGGTCGACAGGGGCTTCCCAGCCCCAGCATTTT
few	TRBV29-1	TRBJ2-7	-	CSVTGAGRGEQYF	TGCAGCGTAACCGGGGCGGGGAGGGGGGAGCAGTACTTC
-	TRBV20-1	TRBJ1-5	-	CSVPGRVVNQPQHF	TGCAGTGTCCCGGGACGGGTGGTCAATCAGCCCCAGCATTTT
few	TRBV19	TRBJ2-1	-	CASGPGIASLFF	TGTGCCAGTGGTCCGGGGATAGCTAGTCTGTTCTTC
few	TRBV19	TRBJ1-1	-	CVSSNQGGVNTEAFF	TGTGTCAGTAGCAATCAGGGAGGGGTGAACACTGAAGCTTTCTTT
-	TRBV6-5	TRBJ1-1	-	CASSYMMGTEVVF	TGTGCCAGCAGTTACATGATGGGCACTGAAGTTGTCTTT
-	TRBV11-2	TRBJ2-7	-	CARSGRGWSEQYF	TGTGCCAGAAGCGGACGCGGGTGGAGCGAGCAGTACTTC
-	TRBV11-1	TRBJ2-3	-	CAKSPRLGLTDTQYF	TGTGCCAAGAGCCCGAGACTGGGATTAACAGATACGCAGTATTTT
once	TRBV12-3/TRBV12-4	TRBJ2-2	-	CVSSPRRRTNTGDLFF	TGTGTCAGCAGTCCCCGGCGGCGGACGAACACGGGGGATCTGTTTTTT
-	TRBV28	TRBJ1-1	-	CASIGGQPNTEAFF	TGTGCCAGCATCGGAGGACAGCCGAACACTGAAGCTTTCTTT
-	TRBV7-9	TRBJ2-7	-	CASRPAGGLVGGEQYF	TGTGCCAGCAGACCAGCCGGGGGCCTAGTAGGAGGCGAGCAGTACTTC
once	TRBV6-6	TRBJ1-1	-	CASSIGGTTEAFF	TGTGCCAGCAGCATTGGAGGGACTACTGAAGCTTTCTTT
many	TRBV7-9	TRBJ2-2	TRBD2	CASSSPGLAGVPGELFF	TGTGCCAGCAGCTCACCCGGACTAGCGGGAGTGCCCGGGGAGCTGTTTTTT
-	TRBV28	TRBJ2-7	-	CACSPLGYAGSEQYF	TGTGCCTGCAGTCCGCTCGGATATGCTGGTAGCGAGCAGTACTTT
once	TRBV11-2	TRBJ2-3	TRBD2	CASSLGLLAGDTQYF	TGTGCCAGCAGCTTAGGGTTACTAGCGGGAGATACACAGTATTTT
-	TRBV11-2	TRBJ2-7	-	CASCLGYEQYF	TGTGCCAGCTGCTTAGGCTACGAGCAGTATTTC
once	TRBV20-1	TRBJ2-7	TRBD2	CSTRVLAGVGQYF	TGCAGTACTAGAGTACTAGCGGGGGTCGGGCAGTACTTC
many	TRBV2	TRBJ1-6	-	CASGADSYNSPLHF	TGTGCCAGCGGGGCAGACTCCTATAATTCACCCCTCCACTTT
-	TRBV12-3/TRBV12-4	TRBJ1-2	-	CTSSFEPDKAGYTF	TGTACCAGCAGTTTTGAGCCCGACAAGGCTGGCTACACCTTC
medium-sized	TRBV29-1	TRBJ2-5	TRBD2	CSVSLLAGRGGTQYF	TGCAGCGTTTCCTTACTAGCGGGAAGGGGAGGGACCCAGTACTTC
-	TRBV5-1	TRBJ2-5	-	CVSREALQETRYF	TGCGTCAGCAGGGAGGCACTCCAAGAGACCCGGTACTTC
-	TRBV9	TRBJ2-7	TRBD1	CATIQGGNYEQYF	TGTGCCACGATACAGGGGGGAAACTACGAGCAGTACTTC
-	TRBV6-5	TRBJ2-3	TRBD2	CTSNPGLAGTDTKYF	TGTACCAGCAACCCGGGACTAGCGGGAACAGATACGAAGTATTTT
-	TRBV11-1	TRBJ2-7	-	CASGLTGSEEYEQYF	TGTGCCAGCGGCCTAACGGGATCGGAAGAATACGAACAGTACTTC